This T cell receptor (beta chain) was recovered during a study of OX40 agonist ivuxolimab in advanced cancers. Across the study: Patients got intravenous ivuxolimab at 0.01 to 10 mg/kg every 2 weeks. Dose-escalation patients suffered from hepatocellular carcinoma, melanoma, renal cell or head and neck cancer.

Looked up from germline, CDR1 is SGHVS and CDR2 is FNYEAQ. Trimming shortened V by 4 bases and J by 4 bases, and 7 bases separated the two germline ends. The CDR3 spans 12 residues. This clone was counted once. Some clones are missing from TCRdb's copy, which holds only in-frame ones; the method was immunoSEQ multiplex PCR. The sample consists of 80,000 to 100,000 clones, about 90% of them appearing once. This sequence joins TRBV7-6 and TRBJ2-5; D perhaps matches TRBD2 (5 bases). The sequencing used CD4+ or CD8+ T cells sorted from blood, collected in a trial of the OX40 agonist ivuxolimab. This sequence originates from an adult with an advanced solid tumor such as melanoma, head and neck, liver or kidney cancer. CDR3 coding DNA: TGTGCCAGCAGCTACGGACTAGAGACCCAGTACTTC. Amino acid sequence: CASSYGLETQYF.